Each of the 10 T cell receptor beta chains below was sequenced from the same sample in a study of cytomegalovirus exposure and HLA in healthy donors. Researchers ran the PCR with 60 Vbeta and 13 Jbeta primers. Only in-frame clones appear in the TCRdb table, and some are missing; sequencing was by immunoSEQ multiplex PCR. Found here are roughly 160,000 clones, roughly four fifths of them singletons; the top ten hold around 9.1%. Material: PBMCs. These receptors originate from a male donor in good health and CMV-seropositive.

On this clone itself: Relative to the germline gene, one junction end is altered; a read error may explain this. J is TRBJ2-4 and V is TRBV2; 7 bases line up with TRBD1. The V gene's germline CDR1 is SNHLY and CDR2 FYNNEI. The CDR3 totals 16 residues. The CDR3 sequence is CASSEVGGAAKNSQYF. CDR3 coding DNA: TGTGCCAGCAGTGAAGTAGGGGGCGCGGCCAAAAACAGTCAGTACTTC.

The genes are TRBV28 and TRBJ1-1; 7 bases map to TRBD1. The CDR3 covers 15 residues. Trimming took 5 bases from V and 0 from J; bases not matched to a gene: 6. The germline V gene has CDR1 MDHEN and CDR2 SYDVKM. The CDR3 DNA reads TGTGCCAGCAGTCGGACAGGTCCTATGAACACTGAAGCTTTCTTT. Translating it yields CASSRTGPMNTEAFF.

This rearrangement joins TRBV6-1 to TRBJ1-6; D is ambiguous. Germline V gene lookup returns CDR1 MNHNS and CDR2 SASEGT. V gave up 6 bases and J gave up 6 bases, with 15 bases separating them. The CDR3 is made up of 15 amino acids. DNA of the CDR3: TGTGCCAGCAGATACACAGAGGGCAGTAATTCACCCCTCCACTTT. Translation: CASRYTEGSNSPLHF.

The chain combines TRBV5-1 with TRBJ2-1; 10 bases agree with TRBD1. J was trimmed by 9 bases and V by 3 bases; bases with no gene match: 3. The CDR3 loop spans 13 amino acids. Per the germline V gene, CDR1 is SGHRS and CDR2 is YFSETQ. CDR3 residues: CASSSGQGGEQFF. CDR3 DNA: TGCGCCAGCAGCTCCGGACAGGGGGGTGAGCAGTTCTTC.

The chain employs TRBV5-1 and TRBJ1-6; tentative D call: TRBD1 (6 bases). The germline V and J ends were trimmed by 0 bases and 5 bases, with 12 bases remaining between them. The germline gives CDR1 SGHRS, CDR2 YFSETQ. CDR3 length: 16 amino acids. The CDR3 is CASSLEIQGNNSPLHF. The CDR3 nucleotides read TGCGCCAGCAGCTTGGAGATACAGGGTAATAATTCACCCCTCCACTTT.

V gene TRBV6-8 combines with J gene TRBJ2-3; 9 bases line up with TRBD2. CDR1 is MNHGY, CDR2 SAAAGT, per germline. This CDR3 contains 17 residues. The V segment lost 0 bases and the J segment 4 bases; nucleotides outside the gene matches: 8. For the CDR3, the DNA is TGTGCCAGCAGTTACTCGAGAGCTAGCGGGACTGCAGATACGCAGTATTTT. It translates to CASSYSRASGTADTQYF.

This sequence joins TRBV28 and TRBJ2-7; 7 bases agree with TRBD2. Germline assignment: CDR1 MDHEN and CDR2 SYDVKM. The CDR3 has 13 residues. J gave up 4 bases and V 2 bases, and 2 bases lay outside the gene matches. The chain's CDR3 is CASSLTSAYEQYF. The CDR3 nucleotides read TGTGCCAGCAGTTTAACTAGCGCGTACGAGCAGTACTTC.

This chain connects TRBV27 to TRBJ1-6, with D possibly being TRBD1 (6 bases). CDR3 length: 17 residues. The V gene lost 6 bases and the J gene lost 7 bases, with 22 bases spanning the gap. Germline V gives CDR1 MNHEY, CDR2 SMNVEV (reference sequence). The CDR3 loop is CASSYIIRGTRNSPLHF. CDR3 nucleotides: TGTGCCAGCAGCTATATTATAAGGGGGACACGGAATTCACCCCTCCACTTT.

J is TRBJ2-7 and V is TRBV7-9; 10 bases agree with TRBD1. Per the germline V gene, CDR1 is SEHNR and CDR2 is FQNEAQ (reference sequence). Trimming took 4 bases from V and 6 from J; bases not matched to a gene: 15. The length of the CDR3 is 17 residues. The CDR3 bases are TGTGCCAGCAGCTCCTACACCGGGACAGGGGTCTTTGGCGAGCAGTACTTC. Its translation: CASSSYTGTGVFGEQYF. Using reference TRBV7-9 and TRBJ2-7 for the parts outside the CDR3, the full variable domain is DTGVSQNPRHKITKRGQNVTFRCDPISEHNRLYWYRQTLGQGPEFLTYFQNEAQLEKSRLLSDRFSAERPKGSFSTLEIQRTEQGDSAMYLCASSSYTGTGVFGEQYFGPGTRLTVT.

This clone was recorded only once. The CDR3 region has the DNA TGTGCCAGCAGCTTTTCGACAGGCCGCTCTGGAAACACCATATATTTT. Translated, it gives CASSFSTGRSGNTIYF. The rearrangement links TRBV7-8 to TRBJ1-3, with D tentatively TRBD1 (6 bases). V shed 3 bases and J shed 0 bases, with 12 bases lying between them. The length of the CDR3 is 16 residues. The germline CDR1 and CDR2 sequences are SGHVS and FQNEAQ.